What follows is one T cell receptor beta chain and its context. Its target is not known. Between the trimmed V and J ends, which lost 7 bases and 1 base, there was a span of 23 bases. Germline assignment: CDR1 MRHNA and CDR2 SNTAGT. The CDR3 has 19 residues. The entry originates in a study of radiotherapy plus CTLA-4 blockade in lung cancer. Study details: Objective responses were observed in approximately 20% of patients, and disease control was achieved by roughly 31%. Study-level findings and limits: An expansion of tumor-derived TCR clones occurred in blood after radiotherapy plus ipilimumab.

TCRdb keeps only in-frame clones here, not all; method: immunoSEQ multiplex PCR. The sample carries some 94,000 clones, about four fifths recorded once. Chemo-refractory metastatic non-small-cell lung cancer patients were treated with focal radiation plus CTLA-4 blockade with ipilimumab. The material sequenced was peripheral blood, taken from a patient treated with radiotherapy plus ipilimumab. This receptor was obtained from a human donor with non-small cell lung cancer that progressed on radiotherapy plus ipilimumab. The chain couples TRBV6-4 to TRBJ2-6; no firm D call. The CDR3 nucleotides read TGTGCCAGCATCACGCGCTTGGCGCAGGATTCTTCTGGGGCCAACGTCCTGACTTTC. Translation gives CASITRLAQDSSGANVLTF.